A single sample gave rise to the 28 T cell receptor beta chains below, sequenced in a study of blood T cells in healthy people across ages. The use of a sample-barcoded 5' primer and a J-beta primer mix characterized a second PCR of about 7 to 12 cycles. Each CDR3 protein gets one entry after TCRdb re-called the 5' RACE reads with MiXCR. The sample has about 970,000 distinct CDR3 sequences, roughly 51% seen once; the top ten hold around 21%. The specimen sequenced was blood. All receptors derive from a woman aged 55 to 70 in good health.

The J gene is TRBJ1-1, the V gene TRBV12-3 or TRBV12-4; no reliable D call. The ends were cut back, 1 base at V and 5 bases at J, with 11 bases in the middle. There are 14 residues in the CDR3. The CDR3 DNA reads as TGTGCCAGCAGTTTAGGTCGGGGTTGGACTGAAGCTTTCTTT. Translation: CASSLGRGWTEAFF.

The table lists this clonotype with a few counts. The chain uses TRBV3-1 and TRBJ1-5; D possibly corresponds to TRBD1 (5 bases). The CDR3 length is 14 residues. Trimming removed 3 bases from V and 6 bases from J, with 12 bases in between. Germline V gene lookup returns CDR1 LGHDT and CDR2 YNNKEL (reference sequence). CDR3 amino acids: CASSHSGRTQPQHF. CDR3 bases: TGTGCCAGCAGCCACTCAGGGCGAACTCAGCCCCAGCATTTT.

This CDR3 reads CASRLREGEQFF. The DNA for the CDR3 is TGTGCCAGCAGGCTAAGAGAGGGGGAGCAGTTCTTC. The genes are TRBV6-2 or TRBV6-3 and TRBJ2-1, with D perhaps given as TRBD1 or TRBD2 (5 bases each). This CDR3 comprises 12 residues. Looked up from germline, CDR1 is MNHEY and CDR2 is SVGEGT. V shed 6 bases and J shed 10 bases, with 13 bases lying between them.

A few counts support this clonotype. This chain links TRBV9 with TRBJ2-5; D perhaps matches TRBD2 (7 bases). CDR3 length equals 16 residues. Trimming took 0 bases from V and 2 from J, leaving 14 bases between them. Germline V gene sequence: CDR1 SGDLS, CDR2 YYNGEE. In nucleotides, the CDR3 is TGTGCCAGCAGCGTAGGAGGAGCGGGACAACAAGAGACCCAGTACTTC. Protein sequence: CASSVGGAGQQETQYF.

The chain links TRBV6-2 or TRBV6-3 to TRBJ2-7; the D gene could be TRBD1 or TRBD2 (5 bases each). The CDR3 contains 14 residues. Germline CDR1 MNHEY, CDR2 SVGEGT. V dropped 8 bases and J dropped 2 bases, with 16 bases sitting between them. The DNA for the CDR3 is TGTGCCAGCTGGGACCCGGGATTGACCTACGAGCAGTACTTC. It translates to CASWDPGLTYEQYF.

This clonotype has just a few counts. This rearrangement joins TRBV10-3 to TRBJ2-3; TRBD1 aligns across 7 bases. The CDR3 is 15 residues long. V lost 4 bases and J lost 3; bases outside the gene matches: 7. Germline CDR1 reads ENHRY; CDR2 reads SYGVKD. CDR3 protein: CAISVGGEETDTQYF. The CDR3 DNA reads as TGTGCCATCAGTGTAGGGGGCGAGGAGACAGATACGCAGTATTTT.

CDR3 bases: TGTGCCAGCAGCCAAGATCGGGACATCAACAATGAGCAGTTCTTC. It encodes CASSQDRDINNEQFF. The chain joins TRBV4-2 to TRBJ2-1; tentative D call: TRBD1 (6 bases). Trimming took 0 bases from V and 5 from J, leaving 11 bases between them. The CDR3 is 15 amino acids. CDR1 and CDR2 from the germline V gene are LGHNA and YNFKEQ.

This clonotype has more than one count but fewer than ten. The CDR3 DNA reads as TGCGCCAGCAGCCAAGATTTTGGGGTACTGGCTGAAAAACTGTTTTTT. As protein: CASSQDFGVLAEKLFF. This chain joins TRBV4-3 and TRBJ1-4; D gene ambiguous. The CDR3 extends over 16 amino acids. Germline V gives CDR1 LGHNA, CDR2 YSLEER. V was pared by 0 bases and J by 7 bases, with 15 bases between.

The V and J genes are TRBV12-5 and TRBJ2-1; 7 bases match TRBD1. Unmatched junction bases numbered 10, after V lost 3 bases and J lost 5 bases. Germline CDR1 reads LGHNT; CDR2 reads FRNRAP. The CDR3 contains 16 residues. CDR3: CASGLRTGVGNNEQFF. CDR3 nucleotides: TGTGCTAGTGGTTTACGAACAGGGGTTGGTAACAATGAGCAGTTCTTC. Combining the CDR3 with reference TRBV12-5 and TRBJ2-1 gives the whole variable domain DARVTQTPRHKVTEMGQEVTMRCQPILGHNTVFWYRQTMMQGLELLAYFRNRAPLDDSGMPKDRFSAEMPDATLATLKIQPSEPRDSAVYFCASGLRTGVGNNEQFFGPGTRLTVL.

This clonotype was seen a single time. The V gene is TRBV19, the J gene TRBJ2-7; D is unresolved. V gave up 2 bases and J gave up 3 bases, with 5 bases separating them. Germline CDR1 and CDR2: LNHDA and SQIVND (reference sequence). The CDR3 consists of 12 residues. The CDR3 coding sequence is TGTGCCAGTAGTATAAAGATCTACGAGCAGTACTTC. Its protein product is CASSIKIYEQYF. The whole variable domain, remainder taken from reference TRBV19 and TRBJ2-7, is DGGITQSPKYLFRKEGQNVTLSCEQNLNHDAMYWYRQDPGQGLRLIYYSQIVNDFQKGDIAEGYSVSREKKESFPLTVTSAQKNPTAFYLCASSIKIYEQYFGPGTRLTVT.

The chain uses TRBV20-1 and TRBJ2-4; 8 bases fit TRBD1. CDR1 and CDR2 from the germline V gene are DFQATT and SNEGSKA (reference sequence). There are 14 residues in the CDR3. The J segment lost 9 bases and the V segment lost 3 bases, leaving 10 bases of the junction unmatched. The CDR3: CSASVTGGEPIQYF. In DNA form, the CDR3 reads TGCAGTGCTAGTGTCACAGGGGGAGAACCCATTCAGTACTTC.

Only a few counts were recorded for this clonotype. This rearrangement joins TRBV28 to TRBJ2-5; tentative D call: TRBD2 (5 bases). Germline lookup yields CDR1 MDHEN and CDR2 SYDVKM. The CDR3 spans 17 residues. Trimming removed 7 bases at V and 5 bases at J, with 26 bases between. The CDR3 nucleotides read TGTGCCAGCACCCCTTCATGGAGAGCGGAAGGACGTGAGACCCAGTACTTC. It translates to CASTPSWRAEGRETQYF.

The V and J genes are TRBV12-3 or TRBV12-4 and TRBJ2-5, with 9 bases aligning to TRBD1. V lost 6 bases to trimming and J lost 5 bases; unmatched junction nucleotides: 4. The CDR3 is 13 amino acids. CDR3 protein: CASSGQGYETQYF. The DNA of the CDR3 is TGTGCCAGCAGCGGACAGGGGTACGAGACCCAGTACTTC.

This sequence joins TRBV20-1 and TRBJ2-4; a possible D gene is TRBD1 (5 bases). The V end was cut by 2 bases, the J end by 13 bases, with 18 bases between. Per germline, CDR1 DFQATT and CDR2 SNEGSKA (reference sequence). The CDR3 loop spans 13 amino acids. Here the CDR3 DNA reads TGCAGTGCTAGATATGTAGGGGCCTACGGGCAGTACTTC. This sequence encodes CSARYVGAYGQYF.

This chain connects TRBV13 to TRBJ1-5; 9 bases map to TRBD1. Trimming cost V 0 bases and J 7 bases; bases outside gene matches: 4. The CDR3 contains 15 residues. In germline, CDR1 is PRHDT, CDR2 FYEKMQ (reference sequence). CDR3 loop: CASSLGDRGGQPQHF. CDR3 DNA: TGTGCCAGCAGCTTAGGCGACAGGGGGGGACAGCCCCAGCATTTT.

This clonotype appeared a single time. The V call is TRBV12-3 or TRBV12-4, the J call TRBJ2-3; the match to TRBD2 covers 8 bases. The CDR3 sequence is 15 residues long. Unmatched junction bases numbered 7, after V lost 6 bases and J lost 2 bases. The CDR3 is CASRSRGLDTDTQYF. The CDR3 DNA reads TGTGCCAGCAGGTCCCGGGGACTAGACACAGATACGCAGTATTTT.

The V call is TRBV29-1, the J call TRBJ2-7; TRBD2 is a possible D gene (5 bases). CDR1 and CDR2 (germline): SQVTM, ANQGSEA. The ends were cut back, 6 bases at V and 3 bases at J, with 15 bases in the middle. This CDR3 comprises 13 residues. The CDR3 DNA sequence: TGCAGCGTCGGGCCCGGTGAGGGCTACGAGCAGTACTTC. This encodes CSVGPGEGYEQYF.

The table lists this clonotype with a few counts. The chain employs TRBV3-1 and TRBJ2-4; TRBD1 matches 10 bases. The CDR3 runs to 18 residues. CDR1 and CDR2 (germline): LGHDT, YNNKEL (reference sequence). The V segment lost 7 bases and the J segment 0 bases; nucleotides outside the gene matches: 12. The CDR3 spells CASTPGQGRSLAKNIQYF. DNA for the CDR3: TGTGCCAGCACCCCGGGACAGGGGCGATCTCTAGCCAAAAACATTCAGTACTTC.

V is TRBV2 and J is TRBJ2-5; 10 bases fit TRBD2. The closer fit of TRBJ2-7 to the DNA end suggests the J call may be wrong. Germline V CDR1 and CDR2: SNHLY, FYNNEI. CDR3 length equals 14 residues. CDR3 nucleotide sequence: TGTGCCAGCAGCCTAGCGGGAGTTTGGTACGAGCAGTACTTC. As protein: CASSLAGVWYEQYF.

V is TRBV24-1 and J is TRBJ2-3; the D gene could be TRBD1 or TRBD2 (5 bases each). Germline V CDR1 and CDR2: KGHDR, SFDVKD. The CDR3 loop spans 17 amino acids. The ends were cut back, 3 bases at V and 0 bases at J, with 15 bases in the middle. Here the CDR3 DNA reads TGTGCCACCAGTGATCAAGACAGCTGGGACAGCACAGATACGCAGTATTTT. This encodes CATSDQDSWDSTDTQYF.

The chain is built from TRBV5-5 and TRBJ2-6; D perhaps matches TRBD1 (6 bases). V was pared by 3 bases and J by 0 bases, with 10 bases between. In germline, CDR1 is SGHKS, CDR2 YYEKEE (reference sequence). The CDR3 is 16 residues long. CDR3 region: CASSSGQNSGANVLTF. In DNA, the CDR3 is TGTGCCAGCAGCTCCGGACAGAACTCTGGGGCCAACGTCCTGACTTTC.

This chain links TRBV12-3 or TRBV12-4 with TRBJ1-1; the D gene is possibly TRBD1 (6 bases). The germline V and J ends were trimmed by 6 bases and 0 bases, with 11 bases remaining between them. The length of the CDR3 is 14 residues. The CDR3 here is CASRAGVLNTEAFF. The CDR3 DNA follows: TGTGCCAGCAGAGCAGGGGTTCTGAACACTGAAGCTTTCTTT.

This clonotype was picked up a small number of times. V is TRBV6-2 or TRBV6-3 and J is TRBJ2-7; D perhaps matches TRBD1 (6 bases). CDR1 and CDR2 (germline): MNHEY, SVGEGT. Trimming shortened V by 4 bases and J by 1 base, and 17 bases separated the two germline ends. CDR3 length: 16 residues. The CDR3 loop reads CASSWTVGDISYEQYF. The CDR3 DNA is TGTGCCAGCAGTTGGACAGTTGGAGATATTTCCTACGAGCAGTACTTC.

As DNA, the CDR3 is TGTGCCAGCTCACCGGCTGATGAGCAGTTCTTC. It codes for CASSPADEQFF. V and J are TRBV18 and TRBJ2-1; D remains unclear. The CDR3 extends over 11 amino acids. Between the trimmed V and J ends, which lost 3 bases and 8 bases, there was a span of 5 bases. Per the germline V gene, CDR1 is KGHSH and CDR2 is LQKENI.

The chain links TRBV24-1 to TRBJ1-5; 9 bases fit TRBD1. CDR1 is KGHDR, CDR2 SFDVKD, per germline. Trimming removed 5 bases from V and 7 bases from J; junction bases left unmatched: 5. This CDR3 is 14 amino acids long. The CDR3 reads CATSVGDRAQPQHF. Here the CDR3 DNA reads TGTGCCACCAGTGTGGGGGACAGGGCCCAGCCCCAGCATTTT.

There are a few counts of this clonotype. The rearrangement joins TRBV20-1 to TRBJ2-7, with D hard to call. Per germline, CDR1 DFQATT and CDR2 SNEGSKA (reference sequence). This CDR3 has 14 residues. Trimming shortened V by 8 bases and J by 3 bases, and 20 bases separated the two germline ends. Here the CDR3 reads CSRPLPLKGYEQYF. The CDR3 DNA sequence: TGCAGTCGACCCCTACCCCTCAAAGGCTACGAGCAGTACTTC.

The genes are TRBV6-6 and TRBJ2-7; 10 bases agree with TRBD1. Germline values: CDR1 MNHNY, CDR2 SVGAGI (reference sequence). CDR3 length: 17 amino acids. V shed 7 bases and J 1 base; nucleotides not matched to a gene: 13. DNA for the CDR3: TGTGCCAGCAACGTGGGGGGTCGGGACAGGGGATCCTACGAGCAGTACTTC. It translates to CASNVGGRDRGSYEQYF.

A single count supports this clonotype. This chain connects TRBV27 to TRBJ1-2; 10 nucleotides line up with TRBD1. CDR3 length: 16 amino acids. Germline values: CDR1 MNHEY, CDR2 SMNVEV (reference sequence). The ends lost 0 bases at V and 4 bases at J; junction bases unmatched: 5. The CDR3 loop is CASSLSRTGGPYGYTF. For the CDR3, the DNA is TGTGCCAGCAGTTTATCCAGGACAGGGGGTCCCTATGGCTACACCTTC.